The 2 T cell receptor beta chains presented below share a single source sample, sequenced in a study of blood T cell repertoires in COVID-19. Assay: immunoSEQ multiplex PCR; the TCRdb copy retains only in-frame clones and omits some. The sample records approximately 33,000 clones, roughly 80% being singletons. The sample was peripheral blood. These receptors came from a man aged 65 to 85 with acute or convalescent COVID-19.

The chain recombines TRBV7-2 with TRBJ2-7; 9 positions agree with TRBD2. This CDR3 has 15 residues. V dropped 3 bases and J dropped 3; count of bases not matched to a gene: 6. The V gene's germline CDR1 is SGHTA and CDR2 FQGNSA. This CDR3 is CASSFEASGNYEQYF. CDR3 bases: TGTGCCAGCAGCTTTGAAGCTAGCGGGAACTACGAGCAGTACTTC. The full variable domain, rest sourced from reference TRBV7-2 and TRBJ2-7, is GAGVSQSPSNKVTEKGKDVELRCDPISGHTALYWYRQSLGQGLEFLIYFQGNSAPDKSGLPSDRFSAERTGGSVSTLTIQRTQQEDSAVYLCASSFEASGNYEQYFGPGTRLTVT.

The chain combines TRBV6-2 or TRBV6-3 with TRBJ2-5; D gene unclear. The ends were cut back, 2 bases at V and 2 bases at J, with 3 bases in the middle. Per germline, CDR1 MNHEY and CDR2 SVGEGT. The CDR3 consists of 12 residues. CDR3 loop: CASSYIQETQYF. The CDR3, as DNA: TGTGCCAGCAGTTACATACAAGAGACCCAGTACTTC.